This T cell receptor beta chain was obtained from a study of OX40 agonist ivuxolimab in advanced cancers. Profiling relied on immunoSEQ multiplex PCR, and the TCRdb table lists in-frame clones only, not all of them. Of about 71,000 clones in the sample, about 81% were seen once. CDR1 is SGDLS, CDR2 YYNGEE, per germline. Losses at the gene ends were 0 bases for V and 12 bases for J; bases not matched to a gene: 4. CDR3 length: 15 amino acids. The clonotype was recovered from an adult with an advanced solid tumor such as melanoma, head and neck, liver or kidney cancer. This rearrangement joins TRBV9 to TRBJ2-4, with TRBD2 matching over 15 bases. Sequencing used CD4+ or CD8+ T cells sorted from blood, obtained in a trial of the OX40 agonist ivuxolimab. CDR3 in amino acids: CASSVESGLAGGQYF. The DNA for the CDR3 is TGTGCCAGCAGCGTAGAATCGGGACTAGCGGGAGGTCAGTACTTC.